The T cell receptor (beta chain) under discussion was sequenced for a study of CXCR3 chemokines and chemotherapy response in bladder cancer. Trimming took 1 base from V and 5 from J, leaving 5 bases between them. The CDR3 contains 12 residues. Germline CDR1 SGHTA, CDR2 FQGNSA. A single record per CDR3 protein comes from TCRdb applying MiXCR to the PCR reads. The sample carries about 3,000 distinct CDR3 sequences, 25% to 30% recorded once. In its sample, this clonotype is large (0.1 to 1%). V is TRBV7-2 and J is TRBJ1-1; unclear D gene. This sample was obtained from a patient whose treatment included neoadjuvant chemotherapy. The TCR comes from a human donor with bladder cancer that did not respond to neoadjuvant chemotherapy. The CDR3 loop is CASSLGVTEAFF. In nucleotides, the CDR3 is TGTGCCAGCAGCTTAGGGGTTACTGAAGCTTTCTTT.